This T cell receptor beta chain came from a study of monozygotic twins with inflammatory bowel disease (dated by TCRdb to the late 2010s). As for the study more broadly: The complete study included about 28 monozygotic twin pairs: 19 IBD-discordant Danish pairs and nine German pairs, of which four were IBD-concordant and five were IBD-discordant. Each individual had, on average, about 151 000 unique TCRalpha sequences and 181 000 unique TCRbeta sequences available for analysis. The search for disease-associated traits relied mainly on comparing, within discordant pairs, IBD patients with their genetically identical healthy co-twins. Points the paper makes about the study in general: Repertoire similarity did not differ between concordant and discordant twins, which could be due to limited statistical power. Distinction between different T cell subtypes could not be achieved in the analysis. Compared with healthy twins, IBD patients shared fewer clonotypes with other individuals, and the difference was most pronounced in patients with signs of disease activity. Because patients were on differing immunosuppressive treatments, the repertoires may have picked up extra background noise and inter-individual variability. No single strong signal or clonotype linked to IBD turned up in the results, so the idea that one exists was not supported. TCRbeta repertoire diversity, by inverse Simpson index, was decreased in IBD patients compared with their healthy co-twins.

Library method: 5' RACE. The input for every TCR library was around 4,000 ng of total RNA. cDNA was synthesized with SMARTScribe reverse transcriptase in eight separate reactions per sample. Unique molecular identifiers containing a 6-nucleotide sample barcode were introduced through template switching during cDNA synthesis. TCRalpha and TCRbeta cDNA was amplified in two nested PCRs of 16 and 9 cycles, and bead purification was carried out after each PCR. Before amplification, the cDNA was both treated with uracil DNA-glycosylase and purified with the QIAquick PCR purification kit. The second PCR added Illumina TruSeq-compatible adapters along with sample-specific barcodes. TapeStation and Qubit were used to check library quality and concentration, and roughly 4.6 ng of each library was pooled. Pooled libraries were sequenced on an Illumina HiSeq2500 single-index Rapid Run with 2 x 100 bp reads and custom sequencing primers. The authors processed their data as follows. MiGEC version 1.2.6 was used for UMI-based consensus assembly to correct PCR and sequencing errors. V(D)J alignment, clonotype assembly and CDR3 extraction were performed with MiXCR version 2.1.1. To normalise gene usage, clonotype sharing and MAIT/NKT TCR abundance, the top 1000, 10 000 and 20 000 clonotypes in each sample were analysed. After downsampling to 27 000 UMIs, diversity was calculated as the inverse Simpson index using the vegan R package. Statistical testing used paired Mann-Whitney U tests on the discordant twin pairs and applied Benjamini-Hochberg correction for multiple testing. Through TCRdb reprocessing, the reads give one entry per CDR3 protein sequence; DNA is omitted. Here the V and J calls rest on TCRdb's processing, not on the authors' analysis. The table for this sample records 350,000 to 400,000 distinct CDR3 sequences. The ten largest clones take up just over 2.5% of the sample.

The CDR3 starts with the cysteine, ends with the phenylalanine, and has 14 residues. Only the protein is on record. Reading the germline V gene gives CDR1 SGHTA and CDR2 FQGNSA. From each donor, a roughly 2.7 ml peripheral blood sample was collected into PAXgene tubes and kept at -80 degrees C. Without any T cell sorting, total RNA was extracted from whole blood using the PAXgene blood miRNA kit on an automated QIAcube. Peripheral blood from monozygotic twin pairs concordant or discordant for inflammatory bowel disease was subjected to deep TCRalpha and TCRbeta repertoire profiling with unique molecular barcoding. Smoking habits were recorded for all twin pairs, and individuals were classified as current, former or never smokers. Of note for this clonotype: Its cognate antigen has yet to be identified.

The sample consisted of blood. The source is a human donor with ulcerative colitis or Crohn's disease, or a healthy co-twin of an affected twin (not recorded which). The sequence links TRBV7-2 to TRBJ1-5; checking the TCRdb D call of TRBD1 is not possible without DNA. The CDR3 reads CASSQTGGFQPQHF.